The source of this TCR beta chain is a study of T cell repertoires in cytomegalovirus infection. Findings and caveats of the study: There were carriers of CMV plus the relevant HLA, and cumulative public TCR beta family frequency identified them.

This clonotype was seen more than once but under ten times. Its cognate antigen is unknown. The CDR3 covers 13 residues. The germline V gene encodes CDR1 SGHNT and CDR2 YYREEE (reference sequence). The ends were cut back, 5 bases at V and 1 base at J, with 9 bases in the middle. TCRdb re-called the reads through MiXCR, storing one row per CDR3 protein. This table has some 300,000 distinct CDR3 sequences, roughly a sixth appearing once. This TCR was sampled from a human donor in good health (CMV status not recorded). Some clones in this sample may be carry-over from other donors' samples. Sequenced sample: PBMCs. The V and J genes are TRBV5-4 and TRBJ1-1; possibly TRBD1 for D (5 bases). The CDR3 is CASRYDRNTEAFF. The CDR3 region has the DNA TGTGCCAGCAGATATGACAGGAACACTGAAGCTTTCTTT.